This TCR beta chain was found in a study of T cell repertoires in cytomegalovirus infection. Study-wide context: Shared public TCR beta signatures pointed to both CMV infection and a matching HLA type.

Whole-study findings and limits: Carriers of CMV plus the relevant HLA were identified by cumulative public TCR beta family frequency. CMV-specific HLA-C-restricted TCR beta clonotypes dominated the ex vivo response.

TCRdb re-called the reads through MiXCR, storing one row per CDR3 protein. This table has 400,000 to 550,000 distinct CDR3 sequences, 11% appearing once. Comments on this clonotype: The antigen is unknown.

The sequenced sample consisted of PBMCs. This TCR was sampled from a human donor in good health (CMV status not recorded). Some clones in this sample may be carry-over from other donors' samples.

The CDR3 spells CSGPQGDRMNTEAFF. CDR3 sequence (DNA): TGCAGTGGACCTCAAGGGGACAGAATGAACACTGAAGCTTTCTTT. The gene calls are TRBV20-1 and TRBJ1-1, with 7 bases lining up with TRBD1. V lost 7 bases and J lost 0; bases outside the gene matches: 11. Germline lookup yields CDR1 DFQATT and CDR2 SNEGSKA (reference sequence). The CDR3 totals 15 residues.